This TCR beta chain is from a study of T cells in Graves' hyperthyroidism and ophthalmopathy. The overall study: Before any treatment, at initial diagnosis, peripheral blood was collected.

This clonotype was observed at least ten times. Its antigen is not known. What was amplified from RNA transcripts were TCR beta CDR3 regions. First-round RT-PCR of the TCR CDR3 relied on the HTBI primer set. A single record per CDR3 protein comes from TCRdb applying MiXCR to the multiplex PCR reads. The sample has approximately 600,000 distinct CDR3 sequences; 14% to 15% are singletons. At least 3 on the Clinical Activity Score was recorded for ophthalmopathy patients, who also had NOSPECS grade at least 4 and duration under 3 months. It was uncontrolled infection, other autoimmune disease, pregnancy or lactation that excluded patients. Study-level points and caveats: Blood also carried most thyroid clonotypes expanded above 0.001.

The CDR3 has 14 residues. With 5 bases removed from V and 3 bases from J, the gap between germline ends came to 13 bases. The J gene is TRBJ1-1, the V gene TRBV12-3 or TRBV12-4, with D possibly TRBD1 on 5 matching bases. The TCR comes from a woman aged 40 to 55 with Graves' ophthalmopathy. Sequenced sample: blood. The CDR3 nucleotides are TGTGCCAGCAGTCTCAGGGCGGGGGACACTGAAGCTTTCTTT. This sequence encodes CASSLRAGDTEAFF.